This T cell receptor beta chain was profiled in a study of regulatory T cells in long-lasting Graves disease. Study-wide results and limits: Newly diagnosed Graves' patients exceeded persistent ones in TCR diversity. Segments TRBV28, TRBJ1-2 and TRBJ2-5 showed preferential usage in persistent disease. The study found persistent patients shared more public clonotypes (over 2,500) than new patients (over 900).

Germline CDR1 is SGDLS and CDR2 is YYNGEE. This CDR3 has 14 amino acids. The V and J ends lost 3 bases and 0 bases respectively, with 10 bases between them. This sample's time point: persistent/refractory GD, antithyroid drugs over 5 years with positive TRAb. From RNA extracted from PBMCs, the TCR library was made. An endocrinology department in Xi'an, China, recruited the patients. With iRepertoire HTBI primers and Arm-PCR of CDR3 regions, TCR beta libraries were built. TCRdb reprocessed the multiplex PCR reads via MiXCR and lists one record per CDR3 protein. In the table there are roughly 400,000 distinct CDR3 sequences, around 20% of which are singletons. For this clonotype: Its antigen is not identified.

Sequenced material: peripheral blood mononuclear cells (PBMCs), taken when the disease was refractory, from a patient treated with antithyroid drugs. The sequence was obtained from a female donor with Graves disease. The chain employs TRBV9 and TRBJ2-7; tentatively, D is TRBD2 (6 bases). The CDR3 spells CASSAGGSSYEQYF. The CDR3 nucleotides are TGTGCCAGCAGCGCCGGGGGATCCTCCTACGAGCAGTACTTC.